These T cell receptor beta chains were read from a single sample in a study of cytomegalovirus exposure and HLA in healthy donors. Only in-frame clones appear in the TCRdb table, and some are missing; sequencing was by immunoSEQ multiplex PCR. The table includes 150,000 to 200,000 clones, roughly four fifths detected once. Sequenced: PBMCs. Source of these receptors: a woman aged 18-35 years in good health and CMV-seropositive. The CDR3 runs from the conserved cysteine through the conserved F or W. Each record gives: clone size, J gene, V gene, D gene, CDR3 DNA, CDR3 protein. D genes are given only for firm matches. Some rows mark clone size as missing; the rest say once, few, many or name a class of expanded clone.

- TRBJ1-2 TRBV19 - TGTGCCAGTTTGAGAACTAACTATGGCTACACCTTC CASLRTNYGYTF
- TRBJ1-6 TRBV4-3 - TGCGCCAGCAGCCAAGATGCTTCGACAGGCTATAATTCACCCCTCCACTTT CASSQDASTGYNSPLHF
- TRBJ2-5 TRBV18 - TGTGCCAGCTCATCCCGGGTCAAACTCTCGGAGACCCAGTACTTC CASSSRVKLSETQYF
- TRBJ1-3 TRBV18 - TGTGCCAGCTCACCGGGGGCAAACTCTGGAAACACCATATATTTT CASSPGANSGNTIYF
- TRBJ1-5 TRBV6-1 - TGTGCCAGCAGCGAGAATTTCAATCAGCCCCAGCATTTT CASSENFNQPQHF
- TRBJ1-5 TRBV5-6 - TGTGCCAGCAGCCCTGAGGGGGGGCCAGCGCTCCAGCCCCAGCATTTT CASSPEGGPALQPQHF
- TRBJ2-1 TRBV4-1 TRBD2 TGCGCCAGCAGCCGCACAAAAGCGGGGACTAGAGGAGGTAATGAGCAGTTCTTC CASSRTKAGTRGGNEQFF
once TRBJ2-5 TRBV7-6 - TGTGCCAGCAGCTTTGATAGCCGGGAGACCCAGTACTTC CASSFDSRETQYF
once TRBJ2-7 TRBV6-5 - TGTGCCAGCAGTGAAGGGGGTGGGCAGTACTTC CASSEGGGQYF
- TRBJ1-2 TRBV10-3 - TGTGCCATCAGTGAGTCGGGAGAGTATGGCTACACCTTC CAISESGEYGYTF
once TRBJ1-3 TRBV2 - TGTGCCAGCAGTGCTAAACAGGCGAGGGGAAACACCATATATTTT CASSAKQARGNTIYF
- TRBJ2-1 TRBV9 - TGTGCCAGCAGCGTGGACATTGAGCAGTTCTTC CASSVDIEQFF
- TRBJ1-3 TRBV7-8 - TGTGCCAGCTCCACAAGGAGTGGAAACACCATATATTTT CASSTRSGNTIYF
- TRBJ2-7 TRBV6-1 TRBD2 TGTGCCAGCAGTGATGTGGGGGGGGTTTTCTACGAGCAGTACTTC CASSDVGGVFYEQYF
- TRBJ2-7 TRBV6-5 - TGTGCCAGCAGTTACTCGACGGGTGAGCAGTACTTC CASSYSTGEQYF
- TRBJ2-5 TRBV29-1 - TGCAGCGTTGCCTACGGGAGCCAAGAGACCCAGTACTTC CSVAYGSQETQYF
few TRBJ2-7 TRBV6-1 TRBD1 TGTGCCAGCAGTTCCACAGGGGGCAGCTCCTACGAGCAGTACTTC CASSSTGGSSYEQYF
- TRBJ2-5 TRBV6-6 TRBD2 TGTGCCAGCAGCCCCGGGACTAGCAGAGAGACCCAGTACTTC CASSPGTSRETQYF
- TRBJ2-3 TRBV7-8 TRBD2 TGTGCCAGCAGCCCGCGTGTCGGTAGCGGGAAACGCACAGATACGCAGTATTTT CASSPRVGSGKRTDTQYF
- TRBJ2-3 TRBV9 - TGTGCCAGCAGCTACCGAGGGTTAGATACGCAGTATTTT CASSYRGLDTQYF